The T cell receptor beta chain described here comes from a study of T cell changes during pregnancy in multiple sclerosis. Germline lookup yields CDR1 LNHDA and CDR2 SQIVND (reference sequence). V lost 5 bases, J lost 6 bases, and 12 bases stayed unmatched. This CDR3 contains 15 residues. TCRdb's copy holds only in-frame clones and misses some; the assay was immunoSEQ multiplex PCR. The table includes 70,000 to 95,000 clones, 89% detected once. Sequencing used peripheral blood, obtained before pregnancy. The chain combines TRBV19 with TRBJ1-2; 7 nucleotides line up with TRBD1. The source is a female donor with multiple sclerosis, enrolled in a pregnancy study. CDR3 DNA sequence: TGTGCCAGTAGTGCACGCCCACAGGGGTCGCATGGCTACACCTTC. Its protein product is CASSARPQGSHGYTF.